Listed below are T cell receptor beta chains from one sample, sequenced in a study of T cell responses to AZD1222 COVID-19 vaccine. The protocol was immunoSEQ multiplex PCR, while the TCRdb copy is restricted to in-frame clones and leaves out a portion. The data contain tens of thousands of clones, roughly 90% of them singletons. The starting material was peripheral blood, obtained 28 days after the second AZD1222 dose. These receptors were collected from an adult who received the AZD1222 COVID-19 vaccine. Each CDR3 is given with its conserved first and last residue. A clone size is listed for some rows: how often the clone was seen (once, few, many), or a class if it is expanded.

clone size: .
V gene: TRBV2
CDR3 length: 11
CDR3 protein: CASSYYNEQFF

clone size: few
V gene: TRBV6-2/TRBV6-3
CDR3 length: 16
CDR3 protein: CASSYGGKTSRDGYTF

clone size: .
V gene: TRBV4-1
CDR3 length: 15
CDR3 protein: CASSPRVREGSEQFF

clone size: .
V gene: TRBV14
CDR3 length: 14
CDR3 protein: CASSKGATGNTIYF

clone size: .
V gene: TRBV9
CDR3 length: 16
CDR3 protein: CASSVPSSGGMGTQYF

clone size: .
V gene: TRBV10-3
CDR3 length: 14
CDR3 protein: CATHPEGGASPLHF

clone size: .
V gene: TRBV30
CDR3 length: 11
CDR3 protein: CAWSFLGGYTF

clone size: .
V gene: TRBV19
CDR3 length: 14
CDR3 protein: CASSARDRLETQYF

clone size: .
V gene: TRBV13
CDR3 length: 14
CDR3 protein: CASSRTGVGNEQFF

clone size: .
V gene: TRBV7-9
CDR3 length: 13
CDR3 protein: CASSLAQTSEAFF

clone size: .
V gene: TRBV29-1
CDR3 length: 13
CDR3 protein: CSAADRGSTEAFF

clone size: .
V gene: TRBV6-1
CDR3 length: 12
CDR3 protein: CASSHDSEAKYF

clone size: .
V gene: TRBV4-3
CDR3 length: 14
CDR3 protein: CASSQEGGQETQYF

clone size: .
V gene: TRBV20-1
CDR3 length: 11
CDR3 protein: CSARLRYEQYF

clone size: .
V gene: TRBV28
CDR3 length: 14
CDR3 protein: CASSWQKSSYEQYF

clone size: .
V gene: TRBV11-3
CDR3 length: 14
CDR3 protein: CASSPGGVSDTQYF

clone size: .
V gene: TRBV2
CDR3 length: 14
CDR3 protein: CARGTAPSTDTQYF

clone size: .
V gene: TRBV7-9
CDR3 length: 15
CDR3 protein: CASSTPPGTSGEKYF

clone size: .
V gene: TRBV15
CDR3 length: 14
CDR3 protein: CATSRGGQGHEQYF

clone size: few
V gene: TRBV7-3
CDR3 length: 14
CDR3 protein: CASSTSGSYNEQFF

clone size: once
V gene: TRBV6-1
CDR3 length: 16
CDR3 protein: CASSVGTGSANYGYTF

clone size: .
V gene: TRBV7-2
CDR3 length: 15
CDR3 protein: CASEDERTGGNTIYF

clone size: .
V gene: TRBV5-1
CDR3 length: 16
CDR3 protein: CASSLQGPSSYNEQFF

clone size: .
V gene: TRBV18
CDR3 length: 12
CDR3 protein: CASSPSTHEAFF

clone size: once
V gene: TRBV5-1
CDR3 length: 15
CDR3 protein: CASSLGGLSTDTQYF

clone size: .
V gene: TRBV4-1
CDR3 length: 18
CDR3 protein: CASSQPYGQGGSGNTIYF

clone size: .
V gene: TRBV2
CDR3 length: 14
CDR3 protein: CASRVDSTNYGYTF

clone size: .
V gene: TRBV18
CDR3 length: 14
CDR3 protein: CASSLGQGDYGYTF

clone size: .
V gene: TRBV3-1/TRBV3-2
CDR3 length: 16
CDR3 protein: CASSQETGRKNTEAFF

clone size: .
V gene: TRBV11-1
CDR3 length: 13
CDR3 protein: CASSLDHTGSQHF

clone size: .
V gene: TRBV9
CDR3 length: 15
CDR3 protein: CASSVGGDPYNEQFF

clone size: .
V gene: TRBV7-9
CDR3 length: 15
CDR3 protein: CASSRSGGGSYEQYF